The clone carrying this T cell receptor (beta chain) was picked up one time. Antigen unknown. The data belong to a study of cytotoxic CD8 clonotypes in ibrutinib-treated CLL. About the research overall: By median around 70 months, 12 had progressed and around 15 stayed remitted; responses had been 2 complete and some 25 partial.

The protocol was immunoSEQ multiplex PCR, while the TCRdb copy is restricted to in-frame clones and leaves out a portion. In the table there are hundreds of thousands of clones, about three quarters of which are singletons. Whole-study findings and limits: A rise in clonality was seen at ibrutinib response, and a fall back toward baseline was seen at progression.

Trimming left V 10 bases short and J 3 bases short, with 15 bases between. Germline loops: CDR1 ENHRY, CDR2 SYGVKD. The CDR3 is 13 residues long. This sequence originates from a human donor with chronic lymphocytic leukemia. Source: PBMCs, taken after 24 months of ibrutinib treatment. This sequence joins TRBV10-3 and TRBJ2-5; no definite D call. The CDR3 spells CATLHSVKETQYF. The CDR3 DNA reads TGTGCCACCCTCCACTCGGTGAAAGAGACCCAGTACTTC.